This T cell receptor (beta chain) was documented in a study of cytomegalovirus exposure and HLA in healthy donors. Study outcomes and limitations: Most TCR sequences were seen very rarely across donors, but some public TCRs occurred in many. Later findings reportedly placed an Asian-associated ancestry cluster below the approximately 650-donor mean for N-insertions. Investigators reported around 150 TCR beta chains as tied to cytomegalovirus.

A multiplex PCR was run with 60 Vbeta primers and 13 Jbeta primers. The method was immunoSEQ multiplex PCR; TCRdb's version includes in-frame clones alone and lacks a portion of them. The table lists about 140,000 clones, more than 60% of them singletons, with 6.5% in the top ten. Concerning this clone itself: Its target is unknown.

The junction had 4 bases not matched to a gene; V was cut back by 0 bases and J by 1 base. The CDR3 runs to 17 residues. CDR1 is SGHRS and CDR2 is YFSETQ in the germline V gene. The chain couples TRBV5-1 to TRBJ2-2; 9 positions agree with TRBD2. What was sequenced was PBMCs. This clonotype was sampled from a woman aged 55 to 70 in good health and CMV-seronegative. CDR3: CASSLAAGGRNTGELFF. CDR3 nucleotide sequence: TGCGCCAGCAGCTTGGCAGCGGGGGGCCGGAACACCGGGGAGCTGTTTTTT.